Below, 8 T cell receptor beta chains from the same sample are listed, as sequenced in a study of metastatic and nonmetastatic thyroid tumors. TCRdb re-analyzed the PCR reads using MiXCR. Among nearly 35,000 clones listed, about 15% were seen once. Thyroid surgery had not been preceded by any treatment in any patient. Sequenced sample: blood. These receptor sequences come from a female donor with papillary thyroid cancer or a benign thyroid nodule (not recorded which). Some clones in this sample may be carry-over from other donors' samples.

In the case of this clone: The junction departs from germline at one end; a sequencing error may be responsible. This chain connects TRBV4-3 to TRBJ1-2, with unresolved D. The CDR3 spans 14 residues. Per germline, CDR1 LGHNA and CDR2 YSLEER. The CDR3, as DNA: TGCGCCAGCAGCCAAGACGTCTGGACCTATTGCTACACCTTC. Translated, it gives CASSQDVWTYCYTF.

This clone showed up many times. CDR3 protein: CASSPTGTIRDYGYTF. The CDR3 coding sequence is TGTGCCAGCAGCCCGACCGGGACAATAAGGGACTATGGCTACACCTTC. The chain joins TRBV3-1 to TRBJ1-2; possible D gene TRBD1, 6 bases. The CDR3 is 16 amino acids. Trimming pared 4 bases from V and 3 bases from J, leaving 18 bases between. Germline CDR1 reads LGHDT; CDR2 reads YNNKEL (reference sequence).

This clone was seen repeatedly, ten times or more. This may arise from a read error, as a much more abundant clone is one base away. V usage is TRBV6-1 and J usage is TRBJ1-1, with TRBD1 matching over 7 bases. The germline CDR1 and CDR2 sequences are MNHNS and SASEGT. The CDR3 runs 13 residues. Written as DNA, the CDR3 is TGTGCCAGCAGTAGAAGACAGGGCACTGAAGCTTCCTTT. The encoded protein is CASSRRQGTEASF.

This clone counts as medium-sized (0.01 to 0.1%). The genes are TRBV24-1 and TRBJ2-1; 12 bases are a match to TRBD2. Germline assignment: CDR1 KGHDR and CDR2 SFDVKD. The trim removed 2 bases at V and 7 bases at J, leaving 2 bases unmatched. This CDR3 contains 15 residues. CDR3 loop: CATSDSLAGGNEQFF. The CDR3 coding sequence is TGTGCCACCAGTGATTCTCTAGCGGGAGGGAATGAGCAGTTCTTC.

In its sample, this clone ranks as medium-sized. This CDR3 is CASSPMDSINSGNTIYF. DNA for the CDR3: TGTGCCAGCAGCCCGATGGACAGCATTAACTCTGGAAACACCATATATTTT. V and J are TRBV9 and TRBJ1-3, with TRBD1 as a possible D gene (6 bases). Trimming removed 4 bases from V and 0 bases from J, with 17 bases in between. The CDR3 runs 17 residues. CDR1 and CDR2 (germline): SGDLS, YYNGEE.

The genes are TRBV5-1 and TRBJ1-1, with a tentative D call TRBD1 (6 bases). V lost 4 bases and J 5 bases, leaving 27 bases between the germline ends. The CDR3 totals 18 residues. CDR1 and CDR2 (germline): SGHRS, YFSETQ. CDR3 amino acids: CASSPLIFGGPSVTEAFF. The CDR3, as DNA: TGCGCCAGCAGCCCGCTAATCTTTGGGGGGCCATCGGTGACTGAAGCTTTCTTT.

This clone was recorded at least ten times. A read error may account for a junction end that differs from germline. This rearrangement joins TRBV7-7 to TRBJ2-2; D ambiguous. Germline lookup yields CDR1 SSHAT and CDR2 FNYEAQ (reference sequence). The CDR3 spans 15 residues. CDR3 sequence: CASSSTEANTGELFF. In DNA form, the CDR3 reads TGTGCTAGCAGCTCCACAGAGGCGAACACCGGGGAGCTGTTTTTT.

The rearrangement links TRBV18 to TRBJ2-1, with 7 bases aligning to TRBD2. The CDR3 consists of 15 residues. Trimming at V came to 4 bases and at J to 6 bases, leaving 9 bases not matched to a gene. Per germline, CDR1 KGHSH and CDR2 LQKENI. CDR3 loop: CASSRGGSMGNEQFF. In DNA form, the CDR3 reads TGTGCCAGCTCACGGGGCGGGAGTATGGGCAATGAGCAGTTCTTC.